The 24 T cell receptor beta chains below were found in one sample sequenced in a study of blood T cells in healthy people across ages. A second roughly 6 to 11 cycle PCR used barcoded and J-beta primers. TCRdb processed the 5' RACE reads anew with MiXCR; each CDR3 protein has one entry. The table has about 570,000 distinct CDR3 sequences, 27% seen once. These data also formed part of another study, on T cells of mothers and their children.

Sequencing used blood. All receptors derive from a boy aged 2-9 years in good health.

The gene calls are TRBV5-1 and TRBJ2-1; 10 bases agree with TRBD1. The germline CDR1 and CDR2 sequences are SGHRS and YFSETQ. The J segment lost 11 bases and the V segment lost 4 bases, leaving 3 bases of the junction unmatched. The CDR3 runs 12 residues. The CDR3 loop reads CASSGDRGQQFF. Written as DNA, the CDR3 is TGCGCCAGCAGCGGGGACAGGGGACAGCAGTTCTTC.

The chain is built from TRBV15 and TRBJ2-5, with D unresolved. Trimming left V 3 bases short and J 4 bases short, with 15 bases between. CDR1 is LNHNV and CDR2 is YYDKDF in the germline V gene (reference sequence). The CDR3 contains 15 residues. CDR3 sequence reads: CATSSQTRVGETQYF. CDR3 DNA: TGTGCCACCAGCAGCCAGACTCGGGTCGGAGAGACCCAGTACTTC.

This clonotype was observed a few times. V and J are TRBV2 and TRBJ2-2; 8 bases map to TRBD1. Germline CDR1 SNHLY, CDR2 FYNNEI. The V gene end was trimmed by 6 bases and the J gene end by 4 bases; junction bases not matched to a gene: 4. The CDR3 consists of 14 residues. The DNA of the CDR3 is TGTGCCAGCAGGTTGGGGACAGGCACCGGGGAGCTGTTTTTT. Its protein product is CASRLGTGTGELFF.

This clonotype was observed a handful of times. The chain carries TRBV10-3 and TRBJ2-7; 7 positions agree with TRBD1. In germline, CDR1 is ENHRY, CDR2 SYGVKD. The CDR3 spans 14 residues. V lost 4 bases, J lost 4 bases, and 7 bases stayed unmatched. Written as DNA, the CDR3 is TGTGCCATCAGTGTCGACAGGGCCTTGTACGAGCAGTACTTC. Protein product: CAISVDRALYEQYF.

This clonotype has just a few counts. The rearrangement uses TRBV27 and TRBJ2-7; no definite D call. V dropped 3 bases and J dropped 3 bases, with 9 bases sitting between them. This CDR3 is 13 amino acids long. Germline V lookup: CDR1 MNHEY, CDR2 SMNVEV (reference sequence). The CDR3 bases are TGTGCCAGCAGTTTTCAGAACAGCTACGAGCAGTACTTC. It codes for CASSFQNSYEQYF.

CDR3 amino acids: CASSYESRAKAFF. DNA of the CDR3: TGTGCCAGCAGTTATGAGTCCAGGGCAAAAGCTTTCTTT. This chain links TRBV6-5 with TRBJ1-1, with D possibly matching TRBD1 (5 bases). The length of the CDR3 is 13 residues. Germline lookup yields CDR1 MNHEY and CDR2 SVGAGI. Trimming stripped 3 bases from V and 9 bases from J, with 14 bases between.

The chain combines TRBV15 with TRBJ1-6; no definite D call. The germline V and J ends were trimmed by 0 bases and 13 bases, with 10 bases remaining between them. This CDR3 region has 13 residues. From germline, CDR1 is LNHNV and CDR2 YYDKDF (reference sequence). In DNA, the CDR3 is TGTGCCACCAGCAGAGATCTGGAGAACCCCCTCCACTTT. This codes for CATSRDLENPLHF.

V and J are TRBV29-1 and TRBJ1-2; weak D call: TRBD1 (6 bases). The CDR3 is 12 residues long. V was shortened by 7 bases and J by 3 bases, with 12 bases between the two germline ends. The germline CDR1 and CDR2 sequences are SQVTM and ANQGSEA. The CDR3 DNA is TGCAGCGGGAGGGGGGAACACTATGGCTACACCTTC. This encodes CSGRGEHYGYTF.

The chain is built from TRBV7-2 and TRBJ1-2, with TRBD1 identical over 8 bases. The junction had 4 bases not matched to a gene; V was cut back by 1 base and J by 6 bases. The germline V gene has CDR1 SGHTA and CDR2 FQGNSA. The CDR3 is 14 amino acids. The CDR3 loop reads CASSLGTGSNGYTF. Here the CDR3 DNA reads TGTGCCAGCAGCTTAGGGACAGGGAGTAATGGCTACACCTTC.

In its sample, this clonotype was seen a few times. The V gene is TRBV7-9, the J gene TRBJ2-7; tentative D call: TRBD1 (6 bases). V lost 7 bases to trimming and J lost 7 bases, with 14 bases between them. From germline, CDR1 is SEHNR and CDR2 FQNEAQ (reference sequence). The length of the CDR3 is 12 residues. The CDR3 sequence is CASTLDQGEQYF. DNA of the CDR3: TGTGCCAGCACCCTGGATCAGGGGGAGCAGTACTTC.

This clonotype was counted a few times. The chain combines TRBV6-5 with TRBJ1-1, with TRBD1 matching over 7 bases. J was trimmed by 0 bases and V by 0 bases; bases with no gene match: 1. This CDR3 is 15 amino acids long. The germline V gene has CDR1 MNHEY and CDR2 SVGAGI. The CDR3 nucleotides read TGTGCCAGCAGTTACTCGACAGGGCTGAACACTGAAGCTTTCTTT. Encoded protein: CASSYSTGLNTEAFF.

This chain links TRBV30 with TRBJ1-2; tentative D call: TRBD1 (5 bases). Germline V gene sequence: CDR1 GTSNPN, CDR2 SVGIG (reference sequence). With 3 bases removed from V and 13 bases from J, the gap between germline ends came to 18 bases. The CDR3 sequence is 12 residues long. For the CDR3, the DNA is TGTGCCTGGAGCCAGGGATCCTCTGAGTTCACCTTC. This encodes CAWSQGSSEFTF.

The chain recombines TRBV9 with TRBJ2-5, with 12 bases matching TRBD2. The DNA end is a closer match to TRBJ2-1, so the J assignment may be wrong. This CDR3 has 13 residues. CDR1 is SGDLS and CDR2 is YYNGEE in the germline V gene. The CDR3 reads CASTSGGASGQFF. In DNA, the CDR3 is TGTGCCAGCACTAGCGGGGGGGCCAGTGGGCAGTTCTTC.

The chain joins TRBV12-3 or TRBV12-4 to TRBJ2-7, with D possibly being TRBD2 (5 bases). The CDR3 spans 15 residues. Trimming stripped 0 bases from V and 3 bases from J, with 12 bases between. The DNA of the CDR3 is TGTGCCAGCAGTTTAGCGCCCGCGGAGGACTACGAGCAGTACTTC. It codes for CASSLAPAEDYEQYF.

Only a few counts were recorded for this clonotype. V is TRBV24-1 and J is TRBJ1-3; weak D call: TRBD1 (6 bases). The CDR3 has 15 residues. From germline, CDR1 is KGHDR and CDR2 SFDVKD. V shed 4 bases and J shed 2 bases, with 11 bases lying between them. CDR3 in amino acids: CATSDSTGTGNTIYF. In DNA form, the CDR3 reads TGTGCCACCAGTGACTCTACAGGGACTGGAAACACCATATATTTT.

The chain joins TRBV25-1 to TRBJ1-5, with D possibly being TRBD1 (5 bases). CDR3 length: 15 residues. V lost 2 bases and J 0 bases, leaving 8 bases between the germline ends. Germline values: CDR1 MGHDK, CDR2 SYGVNS. The CDR3 DNA sequence: TGTGCCAGCAGTGAAGACAGTTATAGCAATCAGCCCCAGCATTTT. This codes for CASSEDSYSNQPQHF.

V and J are TRBV5-1 and TRBJ1-6, with 7 bases identical to TRBD1. The CDR3 has 13 residues. The junction had 6 bases not matched to a gene; V was cut back by 2 bases and J by 13 bases. Germline CDR1 SGHRS, CDR2 YFSETQ. The CDR3: CASSFSAGQPLHF. For the CDR3, the DNA is TGCGCCAGCAGCTTCTCCGCGGGACAGCCCCTCCACTTT.

This chain joins TRBV10-2 and TRBJ2-5; D gene ambiguous. The last part of the DNA fits TRBJ2-1 better; the J call may be wrong. Germline-derived CDR1 and CDR2 are WSHSY and SAAADI. The CDR3 is 13 residues long. As DNA, the CDR3 is TGCGCCAGCAGTTTCCAGCCGAAAAATGAGCAGTTCTTC. Amino acid sequence: CASSFQPKNEQFF.

The chain links TRBV7-9 to TRBJ2-2; tentatively, D is TRBD1 (6 bases). Germline CDR1 SEHNR, CDR2 FQNEAQ (reference sequence). This CDR3 is built from 13 residues. V lost 3 bases and J lost 8, with 10 bases in between. CDR3 protein: CASSLTGQGELFF. The CDR3 DNA follows: TGTGCCAGCAGCTTGACAGGACAAGGGGAGCTGTTTTTT.

The chain has TRBV19 and TRBJ2-7; D is possibly TRBD1 (7 bases). V was trimmed by 6 bases and J by 12 bases, leaving 21 bases between them. Germline V gene data show CDR1 as LNHDA and CDR2 as SQIVND (reference sequence). There are 13 residues in the CDR3. The CDR3 region has the DNA TGTGCCAGTAGCCCCGCGGGACAGTCAAGACGGTACTTC. This codes for CASSPAGQSRRYF. The full variable domain, rest sourced from reference TRBV19 and TRBJ2-7, is DGGITQSPKYLFRKEGQNVTLSCEQNLNHDAMYWYRQDPGQGLRLIYYSQIVNDFQKGDIAEGYSVSREKKESFPLTVTSAQKNPTAFYLCASSPAGQSRRYFGPGTRLTVT.

The chain joins TRBV7-2 to TRBJ2-2, with D perhaps assigned TRBD1 or TRBD2 (5 bases each). Trimming pared 9 bases from V and 5 bases from J, leaving 10 bases between. The CDR3 loop spans 12 amino acids. Germline V gives CDR1 SGHTA, CDR2 FQGNSA. The CDR3: CARQGETGELFF. CDR3 coding DNA: TGTGCCAGGCAGGGAGAAACCGGGGAGCTGTTTTTT.

This chain uses TRBV5-1 with TRBJ2-5; 8 positions agree with TRBD1. With 4 bases clipped from V and 1 base from J, the junction kept 6 bases outside the gene matches. This CDR3 is built from 15 residues. Germline V CDR1 and CDR2: SGHRS, YFSETQ. This CDR3 reads CASSLRQGPQETQYF. DNA for the CDR3: TGCGCCAGCAGCCTGAGACAGGGGCCCCAAGAGACCCAGTACTTC.

This clonotype was seen only a few times. V usage is TRBV6-2 or TRBV6-3 and J usage is TRBJ1-4; no definite D call. Germline V lookup: CDR1 MNHEY, CDR2 SVGEGT. Deletions cut 7 bases from V and 5 bases from J, with 11 bases between. The CDR3 runs 13 residues. This chain's CDR3 is CASTNGPNEKLFF. The CDR3 DNA follows: TGTGCCAGCACCAACGGCCCAAATGAAAAACTGTTTTTT.

The rearrangement joins TRBV13 to TRBJ2-7; 7 bases map to TRBD2. Germline-derived CDR1 and CDR2 are PRHDT and FYEKMQ (reference sequence). The J segment lost 7 bases and the V segment lost 0 bases, leaving 15 bases of the junction unmatched. The CDR3 runs 17 residues. The CDR3 protein is CASSLGLAAPYYNEQYF. DNA of the CDR3: TGTGCCAGCAGCTTAGGGCTAGCGGCGCCCTACTACAATGAGCAGTACTTC.